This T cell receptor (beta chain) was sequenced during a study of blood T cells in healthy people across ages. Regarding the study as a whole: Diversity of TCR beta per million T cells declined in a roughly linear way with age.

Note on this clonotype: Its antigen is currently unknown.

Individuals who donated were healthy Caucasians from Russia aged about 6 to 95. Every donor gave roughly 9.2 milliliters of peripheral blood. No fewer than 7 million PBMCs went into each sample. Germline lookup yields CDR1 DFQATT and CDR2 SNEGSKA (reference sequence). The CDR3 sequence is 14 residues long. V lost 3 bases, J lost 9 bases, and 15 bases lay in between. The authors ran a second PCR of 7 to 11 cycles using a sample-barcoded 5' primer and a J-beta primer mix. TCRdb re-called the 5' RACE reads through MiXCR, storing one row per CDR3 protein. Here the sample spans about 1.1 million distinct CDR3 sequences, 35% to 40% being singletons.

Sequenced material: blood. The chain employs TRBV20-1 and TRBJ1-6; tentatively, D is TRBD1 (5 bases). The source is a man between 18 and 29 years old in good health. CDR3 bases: TGCAGTGCTAGTGTCTGGGGGAATACTTCACCCCTCCACTTT. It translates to CSASVWGNTSPLHF.